The clone carrying this T cell receptor (beta chain) has just a few counts. With a J-beta primer mix and a sample-barcoded 5' primer, a second PCR ran about 6 to 11 cycles. TCRdb ran MiXCR on the 5' RACE reads and lists one entry per CDR3 protein. The data hold about 1.7 million distinct CDR3 sequences, with about 28% observed a single time. The record originates from a study of blood T cells in healthy people across ages. This CDR3 contains 16 residues. The germline V and J ends were trimmed by 0 bases and 0 bases, with 11 bases remaining between them. Germline assignment: CDR1 LGHNA and CDR2 YSLEER.

The sequence was collected from a woman in her 30s in good health. The chain is built from TRBV4-3 and TRBJ2-5; D not certain. The sequencing sample was made of blood. The CDR3 sequence is CASSQEAQTYQETQYF. As DNA, the CDR3 is TGCGCCAGCAGCCAAGAAGCACAGACGTACCAAGAGACCCAGTACTTC.